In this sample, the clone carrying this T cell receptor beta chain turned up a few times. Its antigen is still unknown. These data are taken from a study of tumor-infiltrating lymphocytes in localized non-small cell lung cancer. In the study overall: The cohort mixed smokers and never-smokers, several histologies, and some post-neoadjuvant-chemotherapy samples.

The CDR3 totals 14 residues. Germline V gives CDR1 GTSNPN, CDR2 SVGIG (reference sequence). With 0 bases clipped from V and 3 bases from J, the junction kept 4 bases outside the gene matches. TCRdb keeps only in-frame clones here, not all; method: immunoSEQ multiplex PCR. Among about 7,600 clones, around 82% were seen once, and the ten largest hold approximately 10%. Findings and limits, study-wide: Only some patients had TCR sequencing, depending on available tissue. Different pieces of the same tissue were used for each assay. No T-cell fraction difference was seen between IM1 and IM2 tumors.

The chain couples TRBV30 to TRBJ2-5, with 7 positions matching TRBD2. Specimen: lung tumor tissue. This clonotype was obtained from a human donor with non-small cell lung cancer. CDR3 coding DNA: TGTGCCTGGAGTGTAAAGGCGGGAGAAGAGACCCAGTACTTC. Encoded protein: CAWSVKAGEETQYF.